This TCR beta chain was retrieved from a study of T cell repertoires in cytomegalovirus infection. The wider study: Recently described HLA-C-restricted plus well-studied HLA-B-restricted CMV epitopes were used. In public TCR beta signatures, there were indications of both CMV infection and matching HLA type. Study results and limitations: There were HLA-C-restricted CMV-specific TCR beta clonotypes dominating the ex vivo response.

As concerns this clonotype: The antigen remains unidentified.

The CDR3 is made up of 14 amino acids. The germline V and J ends were trimmed by 5 bases and 0 bases, with 11 bases remaining between them. TCRdb fed the reads into MiXCR, producing one record per CDR3 protein. The data show around 430,000 distinct CDR3 sequences, roughly 46% seen once. Specimen: cultured PBMCs, collected from culture after CMV antigen stimulation. V usage is TRBV12-3 or TRBV12-4 and J usage is TRBJ2-7, with unresolved D. The clonotype comes from a human donor in good health (CMV status not recorded). Some clones in this sample may be carry-over from other donors' samples. CDR3 in DNA: TGTGCCAGCAGTCGTAGGATCAGCTCCTACGAGCAGTACTTC. Translating gives CASSRRISSYEQYF.